A selection of T cell receptor beta chains follows, all from one sample in a study of radiotherapy plus CTLA-4 blockade in lung cancer. TCRdb keeps only in-frame clones here, not all; method: immunoSEQ multiplex PCR. Altogether around 71,000 clones are present, 76% being singletons, with the ten largest covering 15% to 20%. Sequencing used peripheral blood, obtained from a patient treated with radiotherapy plus ipilimumab. All receptors derive from a human donor with non-small cell lung cancer whose response to radiotherapy plus ipilimumab could not be evaluated. Some clones in this sample may be carry-over from other donors' samples. The CDR3 runs from the conserved cysteine through the conserved F or W.

v_call	j_call	cdr3_aa
TRBV10-3	TRBJ1-2	CAISSSTGENYGYTF
TRBV5-4	TRBJ1-1	CASSLDSNTEAFF
TRBV6-5	TRBJ1-2	CASSYADRRYGYTF
TRBV5-8	TRBJ2-7	CASSLGVRGSSYEQYF
TRBV7-9	TRBJ2-7	CASSLGGPSSYEQYF
TRBV5-1	TRBJ2-1	CASLRHDRANNEQFF
TRBV9	TRBJ2-1	CASSVAGGNYNEQFF
TRBV5-1	TRBJ2-1	CASSHLGQGDNEQFF
TRBV6-1	TRBJ2-1	CASSEGRGSYNEQFF
TRBV4-3	TRBJ2-7	CASRVTGLDRGLAGGPYEQYF
TRBV5-4	TRBJ2-4	CASSLGSELGAKNIQYF
TRBV5-6	TRBJ2-7	CASSLGAYEQYF
TRBV28	TRBJ2-7	CASSLWRDRGYEQYF
TRBV18	TRBJ2-7	CASSPPLSSYEQYF
TRBV5-6	TRBJ2-7	CASSGEWPYEQYF
TRBV5-1	TRBJ1-2	CASSPRTGGWHGYTF
TRBV30	TRBJ2-7	CAWSPHRPYEQYF
TRBV5-1	TRBJ2-7	CASSFGYPDEQYF
TRBV28	TRBJ2-7	CASSIQGTLYEQYF
TRBV15	TRBJ1-5	CATSRDWQGSNQPQHF
TRBV28	TRBJ1-2	CASSEGSDWTGSGGYTF
TRBV7-2	TRBJ2-1	CASSPSGGPYNEQFF
TRBV5-1	TRBJ2-4	CASVPPSSGGPKNIQYF
TRBV19	TRBJ1-5	CASNPDGGTGPQHF
TRBV11-2	TRBJ1-5	CASSYEPSGPQHF
TRBV27	TRBJ1-5	CARAWTGVESQPQHF
TRBV27	TRBJ2-3	CASSFRDIFTDTQYF
TRBV4-2	TRBJ1-1	CASSQNLGQVDTEAFF